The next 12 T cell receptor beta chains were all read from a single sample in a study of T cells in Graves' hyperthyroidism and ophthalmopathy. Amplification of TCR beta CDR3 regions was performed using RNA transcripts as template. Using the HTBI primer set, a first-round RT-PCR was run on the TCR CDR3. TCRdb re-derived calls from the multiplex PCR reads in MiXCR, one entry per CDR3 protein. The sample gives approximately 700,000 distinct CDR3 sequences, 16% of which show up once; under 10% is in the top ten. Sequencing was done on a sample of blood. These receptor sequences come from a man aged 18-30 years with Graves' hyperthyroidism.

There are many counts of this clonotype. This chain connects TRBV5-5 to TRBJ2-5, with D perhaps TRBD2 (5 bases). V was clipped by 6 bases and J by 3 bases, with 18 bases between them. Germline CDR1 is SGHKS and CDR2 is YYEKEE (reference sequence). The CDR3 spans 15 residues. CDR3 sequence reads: CASTLPTGFEETQYF. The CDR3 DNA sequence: TGTGCCAGCACCTTACCAACGGGATTCGAAGAGACCCAGTACTTC.

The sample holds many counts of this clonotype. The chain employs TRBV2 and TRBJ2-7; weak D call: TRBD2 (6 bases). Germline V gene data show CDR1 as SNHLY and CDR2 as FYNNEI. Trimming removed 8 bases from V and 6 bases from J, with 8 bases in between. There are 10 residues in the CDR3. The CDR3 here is CASGDFEQYF. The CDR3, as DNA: TGTGCCAGCGGGGACTTCGAGCAGTACTTC.

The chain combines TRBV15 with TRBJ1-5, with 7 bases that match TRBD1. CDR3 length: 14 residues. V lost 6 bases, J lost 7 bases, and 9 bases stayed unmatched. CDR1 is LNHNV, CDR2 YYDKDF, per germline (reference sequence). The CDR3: CATRVTGRGQPQHF. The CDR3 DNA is TGTGCCACCAGGGTGACAGGGCGGGGGCAGCCCCAGCATTTT. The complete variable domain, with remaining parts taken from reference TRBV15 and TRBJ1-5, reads DAMVIQNPRYQVTQFGKPVTLSCSQTLNHNVMYWYQQKSSQAPKLLFHYYDKDFNNEADTPDNFQSRRPNTSFCFLDIRSPGLGDTAMYLCATRVTGRGQPQHFGDGTRLSIL.

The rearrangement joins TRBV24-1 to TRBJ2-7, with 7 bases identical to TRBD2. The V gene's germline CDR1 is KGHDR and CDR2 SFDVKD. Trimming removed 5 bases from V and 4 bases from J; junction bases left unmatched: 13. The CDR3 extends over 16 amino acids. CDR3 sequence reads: CATSAPLGEGRYEQYF. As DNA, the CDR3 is TGTGCCACCAGTGCCCCCCTGGGGGAGGGCCGGTACGAGCAGTACTTC.

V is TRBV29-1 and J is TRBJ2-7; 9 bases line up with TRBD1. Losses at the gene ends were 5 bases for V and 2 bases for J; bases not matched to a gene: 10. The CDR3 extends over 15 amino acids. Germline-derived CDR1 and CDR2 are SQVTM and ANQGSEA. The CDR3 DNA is TGCAGCGTTACAAACCCGGGACAGGGACCCTACGAGCAGTACTTC. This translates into CSVTNPGQGPYEQYF.

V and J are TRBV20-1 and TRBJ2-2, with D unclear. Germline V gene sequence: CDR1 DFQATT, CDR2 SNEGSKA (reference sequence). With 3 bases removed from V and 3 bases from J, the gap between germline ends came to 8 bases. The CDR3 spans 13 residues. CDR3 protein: CSAREPDTGELFF. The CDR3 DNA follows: TGCAGTGCTAGGGAGCCAGACACCGGGGAGCTGTTTTTT.

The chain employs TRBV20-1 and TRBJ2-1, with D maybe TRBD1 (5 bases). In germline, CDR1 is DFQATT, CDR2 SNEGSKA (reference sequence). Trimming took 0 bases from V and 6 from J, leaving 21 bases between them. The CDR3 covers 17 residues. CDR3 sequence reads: CSARDLFGSRGSNEQFF. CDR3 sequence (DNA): TGCAGTGCTAGAGATCTATTCGGTAGTAGGGGTAGCAATGAGCAGTTCTTC.

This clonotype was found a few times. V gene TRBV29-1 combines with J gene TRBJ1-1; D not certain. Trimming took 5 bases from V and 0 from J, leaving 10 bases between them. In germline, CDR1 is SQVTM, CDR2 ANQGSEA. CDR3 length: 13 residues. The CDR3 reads CSVSKILNTEAFF. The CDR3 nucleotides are TGCAGCGTTTCGAAAATTTTGAACACTGAAGCTTTCTTT.

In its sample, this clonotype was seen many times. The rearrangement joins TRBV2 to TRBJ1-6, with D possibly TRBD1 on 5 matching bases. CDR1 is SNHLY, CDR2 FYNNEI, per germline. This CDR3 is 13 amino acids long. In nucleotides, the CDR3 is TGTGCGGACCGGGGGATGCACAATTCACCCCTCCACTTT. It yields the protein CADRGMHNSPLHF. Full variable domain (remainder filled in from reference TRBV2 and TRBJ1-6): EPEVTQTPSHQVTQMGQEVILRCVPISNHLYFYWYRQILGQKVEFLVSFYNNEISEKSEIFDDQFSVERPDGSNFTLKIRSTKLEDSAMYFCADRGMHNSPLHFGNGTRLTVT.

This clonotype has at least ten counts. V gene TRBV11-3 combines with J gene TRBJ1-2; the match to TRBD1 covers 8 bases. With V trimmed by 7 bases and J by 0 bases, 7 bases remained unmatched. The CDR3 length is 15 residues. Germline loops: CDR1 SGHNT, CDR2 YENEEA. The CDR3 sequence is CASTTGQGSNYGYTF. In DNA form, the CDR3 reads TGTGCCAGCACCACCGGACAGGGCTCTAACTATGGCTACACCTTC.

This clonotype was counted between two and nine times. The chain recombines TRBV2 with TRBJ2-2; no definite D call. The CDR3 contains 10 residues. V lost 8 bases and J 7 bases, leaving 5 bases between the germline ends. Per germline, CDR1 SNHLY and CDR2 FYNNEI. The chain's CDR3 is CASFFGELFF. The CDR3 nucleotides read TGTGCCAGCTTCTTCGGGGAGCTGTTTTTT.

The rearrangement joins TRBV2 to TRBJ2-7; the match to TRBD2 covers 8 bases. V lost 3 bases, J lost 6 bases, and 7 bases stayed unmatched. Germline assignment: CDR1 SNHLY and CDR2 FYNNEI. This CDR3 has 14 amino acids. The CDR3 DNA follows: TGTGCCAGCAGTGAGGGAGCGGGAGAGGGCGAGCAGTACTTC. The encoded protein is CASSEGAGEGEQYF.